These T cell receptor beta chains were read from a single sample in a study of a mutant IDH1 vaccine in newly diagnosed glioma. Using immunoSEQ multiplex PCR, the repertoire was profiled, and TCRdb retains in-frame clones only, with some absent. The data hold 120,000 or so clones, with around three quarters observed a single time. Their specific antigens are unknown. The source material was PBMCs, sampled from a glioma patient whose treatment included an IDH1 peptide vaccine. The receptor source for this set is a man in his forties with glioma. CDR3s include the opening cysteine and the closing phenylalanine or tryptophan. Fields, in order: J gene, D gene, clone size, V gene, CDR3 protein, CDR3 DNA. The D gene is left open where the match is weak. Clone size is stated in some rows and not others, as once, few, many or a class when expanded.

j_call: TRBJ2-6
d_call: .
clone_size: .
v_call: TRBV6-1
cdr3_aa: CASSEADKGVTALLRANVLTF
cdr3_nt: TGTGCCAGCAGTGAAGCAGACAAAGGGGTGACGGCGCTTTTGAGGGCCAACGTCCTGACTTTC

j_call: TRBJ2-2
d_call: TRBD1
clone_size: .
v_call: TRBV6-4
cdr3_aa: CASSPDREHTGELFF
cdr3_nt: TGTGCCAGCAGTCCGGACAGGGAACACACCGGGGAGCTGTTTTTT

j_call: TRBJ2-2
d_call: TRBD1
clone_size: .
v_call: TRBV9
cdr3_aa: CASSVSQGHTGELFF
cdr3_nt: TGTGCCAGCAGCGTATCACAGGGGCACACCGGGGAGCTGTTTTTT

j_call: TRBJ2-1
d_call: .
clone_size: .
v_call: TRBV7-9
cdr3_aa: CASSLVGGPAREQFF
cdr3_nt: TGTGCCAGCAGCTTAGTAGGTGGCCCGGCTAGGGAGCAGTTCTTC

j_call: TRBJ2-7
d_call: .
clone_size: few
v_call: TRBV7-9
cdr3_aa: CASSSGSDPTYEQYF
cdr3_nt: TGTGCCAGCAGCTCGGGGTCAGACCCTACCTACGAGCAGTACTTC

j_call: TRBJ1-1
d_call: .
clone_size: .
v_call: TRBV6-5
cdr3_aa: CASTPGGLAPEAFF
cdr3_nt: TGTGCCAGCACCCCAGGTGGCTTGGCGCCTGAAGCTTTCTTT

j_call: TRBJ1-1
d_call: .
clone_size: .
v_call: TRBV5-1
cdr3_aa: CASSLGYTEAFF
cdr3_nt: TGCGCCAGCAGCCTGGGGTACACTGAAGCTTTCTTT

j_call: TRBJ2-5
d_call: .
clone_size: .
v_call: TRBV6-6
cdr3_aa: CASSYSLRQETQYF
cdr3_nt: TGTGCCAGCAGTTACTCGTTACGTCAAGAGACCCAGTACTTC

j_call: TRBJ1-1
d_call: .
clone_size: .
v_call: TRBV18
cdr3_aa: CASSAGRFSEAFF
cdr3_nt: TGTGCCAGCTCAGCGGGACGATTTTCTGAAGCTTTCTTT

j_call: TRBJ2-3
d_call: .
clone_size: .
v_call: TRBV7-9
cdr3_aa: CASSLVRGSPDTDTQYF
cdr3_nt: TGTGCCAGCAGCTTGGTGCGGGGCTCCCCTGACACAGATACGCAGTATTTT

j_call: TRBJ2-1
d_call: .
clone_size: .
v_call: TRBV16
cdr3_aa: CASSQSLGDYNEQFF
cdr3_nt: TGTGCCAGCAGCCAATCGCTGGGGGACTACAATGAGCAGTTCTTC

j_call: TRBJ1-2
d_call: TRBD1
clone_size: many
v_call: TRBV4-2
cdr3_aa: CASSPTGKGGGYTF
cdr3_nt: TGTGCCAGCAGCCCGACAGGGAAGGGTGGTGGCTACACCTTC

j_call: TRBJ2-5
d_call: TRBD2
clone_size: once
v_call: TRBV10-2
cdr3_aa: CASRWGLAGQETQYF
cdr3_nt: TGCGCCAGCAGGTGGGGACTAGCGGGGCAAGAGACCCAGTACTTC

j_call: TRBJ2-1
d_call: .
clone_size: .
v_call: TRBV7-9
cdr3_aa: CASSTMPGYEQFF
cdr3_nt: TGTGCCAGCAGCACCATGCCGGGATATGAGCAGTTCTTC

j_call: TRBJ2-7
d_call: TRBD1
clone_size: .
v_call: TRBV15
cdr3_aa: CATSSSPPRQGIRAGPPYEQYF
cdr3_nt: TGTGCCACCAGCAGCTCCCCCCCCAGACAGGGGATCAGGGCGGGTCCCCCCTACGAGCAGTACTTC

j_call: TRBJ2-6
d_call: .
clone_size: .
v_call: TRBV7-2
cdr3_aa: CASSPSSGANVLTF
cdr3_nt: TGTGCCAGCAGCCCAAGCTCTGGGGCCAACGTCCTGACTTTC

j_call: TRBJ1-2
d_call: .
clone_size: .
v_call: TRBV19
cdr3_aa: CASEQRGNYGYTF
cdr3_nt: TGTGCCAGCGAACAGAGGGGTAACTATGGCTACACCTTC

j_call: TRBJ2-3
d_call: .
clone_size: .
v_call: TRBV11-3
cdr3_aa: CASSEGIRADTQYF
cdr3_nt: TGTGCCAGCAGCGAAGGGATTAGGGCAGATACGCAGTATTTT

j_call: TRBJ1-4
d_call: .
clone_size: .
v_call: TRBV7-2
cdr3_aa: CASSLVSELNEKLFF
cdr3_nt: TGTGCCAGCAGCTTAGTTTCTGAACTTAATGAAAAACTGTTTTTT

j_call: TRBJ1-1
d_call: TRBD1
clone_size: .
v_call: TRBV28
cdr3_aa: CASSADRVNTEAFF
cdr3_nt: TGTGCCAGCAGTGCGGACAGGGTAAACACTGAAGCTTTCTTT

j_call: TRBJ1-4
d_call: .
clone_size: .
v_call: TRBV7-2
cdr3_aa: CASSLARAEKLFF
cdr3_nt: TGTGCCAGCAGCTTAGCGCGGGCCGAAAAACTGTTTTTT

j_call: TRBJ2-7
d_call: TRBD2
clone_size: .
v_call: TRBV10-3
cdr3_aa: CANSQRGSYEQYF
cdr3_nt: TGTGCCAATAGCCAGCGGGGATCCTACGAGCAGTACTTC

j_call: TRBJ1-1
d_call: .
clone_size: .
v_call: TRBV7-3
cdr3_aa: CASSPHPAGLGTEAFF
cdr3_nt: TGTGCCAGCAGCCCCCATCCGGCAGGTCTCGGCACTGAAGCTTTCTTT

j_call: TRBJ2-2
d_call: .
clone_size: .
v_call: TRBV19
cdr3_aa: CASSISAVQTGELFF
cdr3_nt: TGTGCCAGTAGTATTTCGGCGGTTCAGACCGGGGAGCTGTTTTTT

j_call: TRBJ2-7
d_call: TRBD2
clone_size: .
v_call: TRBV6-1
cdr3_aa: CASIQQLAGTYEQYF
cdr3_nt: TGTGCCAGCATACAACAACTAGCGGGAACGTACGAGCAGTACTTC

j_call: TRBJ2-7
d_call: TRBD1
clone_size: .
v_call: TRBV2
cdr3_aa: CASRGTASWEQYF
cdr3_nt: TGTGCCAGCAGAGGGACAGCCTCTTGGGAGCAGTACTTC

j_call: TRBJ2-7
d_call: TRBD1
clone_size: .
v_call: TRBV7-2
cdr3_aa: CASSFTGTEFYEQYF
cdr3_nt: TGTGCCAGCAGCTTTACGGGGACAGAATTCTACGAGCAGTACTTC

j_call: TRBJ2-7
d_call: TRBD2
clone_size: .
v_call: TRBV2
cdr3_aa: CASSAGLAGGGYEQYF
cdr3_nt: TGTGCCAGCAGTGCGGGACTAGCGGGAGGCGGTTACGAGCAGTACTTC

j_call: TRBJ1-4
d_call: .
clone_size: .
v_call: TRBV7-2
cdr3_aa: CASSFQGQNNEKLFF
cdr3_nt: TGTGCCAGCAGCTTCCAAGGACAGAATAATGAAAAACTGTTTTTT

j_call: TRBJ1-6
d_call: .
clone_size: .
v_call: TRBV2
cdr3_aa: CASCRGYNSPLHF
cdr3_nt: TGTGCCAGCTGCAGGGGCTATAATTCACCCCTCCACTTT

j_call: TRBJ1-2
d_call: .
clone_size: .
v_call: TRBV30
cdr3_aa: CAWSVRDGGAPGYGYTF
cdr3_nt: TGTGCCTGGAGTGTACGCGATGGGGGGGCGCCCGGCTATGGCTACACCTTC

j_call: TRBJ2-1
d_call: .
clone_size: .
v_call: TRBV11-1
cdr3_aa: CASSFEPQGNEQFF
cdr3_nt: TGTGCCAGCAGCTTTGAACCCCAAGGCAATGAGCAGTTCTTC

j_call: TRBJ2-3
d_call: .
clone_size: once
v_call: TRBV5-1
cdr3_aa: CASSLVDGTDTQYF
cdr3_nt: TGCGCCAGCAGCTTGGTGGATGGCACAGATACGCAGTATTTT

j_call: TRBJ2-7
d_call: .
clone_size: .
v_call: TRBV6-1
cdr3_aa: CASGQDRNLGRQYF
cdr3_nt: TGTGCCAGCGGCCAAGACAGGAACCTAGGTCGGCAGTACTTC

j_call: TRBJ2-4
d_call: TRBD1
clone_size: .
v_call: TRBV5-1
cdr3_aa: CASSPQTGTDKNIQYF
cdr3_nt: TGCGCCAGCAGCCCACAAACCGGGACAGATAAAAACATTCAGTACTTC

j_call: TRBJ2-6
d_call: TRBD1
clone_size: once
v_call: TRBV10-3
cdr3_aa: CAISGRQGPSGANVLTF
cdr3_nt: TGTGCCATCAGTGGAAGACAGGGACCCTCTGGGGCCAACGTCCTGACTTTC

j_call: TRBJ1-1
d_call: TRBD1
clone_size: .
v_call: TRBV10-1
cdr3_aa: CASSDPGQGNTEAFF
cdr3_nt: TGCGCCAGCAGTGACCCGGGACAGGGGAACACTGAAGCTTTCTTT

j_call: TRBJ1-2
d_call: .
clone_size: .
v_call: TRBV2
cdr3_aa: CASSDGGGYGYTF
cdr3_nt: TGTGCCAGCAGTGATGGTGGGGGCTATGGCTACACCTTC

j_call: TRBJ1-2
d_call: .
clone_size: .
v_call: TRBV4-3
cdr3_aa: CASSPDRYSGYTF
cdr3_nt: TGCGCCAGCAGCCCCGACAGATATTCGGGCTACACCTTC

j_call: TRBJ2-5
d_call: .
clone_size: .
v_call: TRBV11-2
cdr3_aa: CASSPSQGQETQYF
cdr3_nt: TGTGCCAGCAGCCCGTCACAGGGCCAAGAGACCCAGTACTTC